This T cell receptor (beta chain) originates from a study of regulatory T cells in long-lasting Graves disease. Study results and caveats: The study found TRBV28, TRBJ1-2 and TRBJ2-5 favored in persistent disease.

Regarding time point: persistent/refractory GD, antithyroid drugs over 5 years with positive TRAb. Extracted RNA from PBMCs served as the source of the TCR library. Germline V CDR1 and CDR2: MNHEY, SVGEGT. The V and J ends lost 6 bases and 8 bases respectively, with 17 bases between them. This CDR3 has 14 amino acids. Arm-PCR with iRepertoire HTBI primers amplified the CDR3 regions for these TCR beta libraries. TCRdb processed the multiplex PCR reads anew with MiXCR; each CDR3 protein has one entry. The data show about 470,000 distinct CDR3 sequences, about 22% seen once. In regard to this clonotype: Its antigen is undetermined.

This clonotype was obtained from a female donor with Graves disease. The sequenced sample was peripheral blood mononuclear cells (PBMCs), obtained when the disease was refractory, from a patient treated with antithyroid drugs. The V call is TRBV6-2 or TRBV6-3, the J call TRBJ1-5; D gene uncertain. The CDR3 DNA reads TGTGCCAGCAGCTCCTGGTTTAGAGGAGAGCCCCAGCATTTT. It codes for CASSSWFRGEPQHF.